This TCR beta chain derives from a study of tumor and adjacent non-tumor tissue in lung cancer. General observations from the study: Significantly higher TCR diversity was found in tumor than normal lung. Top 100 clones took a larger repertoire share in normal lung.

RNA was extracted from bulk tissue without any cell sorting. Three rounds of nested PCR, following a modified ARM-PCR protocol, produced the TCRbeta library. TCRdb recomputed calls from the multiplex PCR reads with MiXCR, one row per CDR3 protein. The sample shows about 76,000 distinct CDR3 sequences, around 65% of them seen only once. As to this clonotype: Antigen specificity is unknown. One end of the junction does not line up with germline, which may come from a read error.

The sample was lung tumor tissue. The clonotype comes from a woman between 65 and 79 years old with non-small cell lung cancer.

CDR3 loop: CSVDSGTNSYEQYF. The CDR3 DNA reads TGCAGTGTTGATAGCGGGACCAACTCCTACGAGCAGTACTTC. J is TRBJ2-7 and V is TRBV29-1; TRBD2 agrees at 8 bases. Germline CDR1 SQVTM, CDR2 ANQGSEA. The CDR3 length is 14 residues.